Listed below are T cell receptor beta chains from one sample, sequenced in a study of blood T cell repertoires in COVID-19. TCRdb keeps only in-frame clones here, not all; method: immunoSEQ multiplex PCR. The sample yields roughly 280,000 clones, around 90% seen once. The sample consisted of peripheral blood. All receptors come from a woman between 45 and 65 years old who had recovered from COVID-19. The CDR3 runs from the conserved cysteine through the conserved F or W.

15,TRBJ2-6,TRBV5-1,CASSSGNSGANVLTF
12,TRBJ1-2,TRBV12-3/TRBV12-4,CASSLNAGGYTF
13,TRBJ1-2,TRBV30,CAWSVGGAKGYTF
17,TRBJ2-2,TRBV18,CASSPPNRGYNTGELFF
12,TRBJ1-1,TRBV19,CASSLRGIEAFF
16,TRBJ2-7,TRBV4-2,CASSQPYGGGSGEQYF
17,TRBJ2-3,TRBV6-2/TRBV6-3,CASSYGGLAAGTDTQYF
15,TRBJ1-5,TRBV7-2,CASSLITGTGQPQHF
14,TRBJ2-1,TRBV27,CASWRDRAYNEQFF
14,TRBJ2-7,TRBV30,CAWSPGTLPYEQYF
16,TRBJ1-1,TRBV5-3,CARSLGRGDLNTEAFF
16,TRBJ2-2,TRBV7-9,CASSTTGVLLTGELFF
14,TRBJ1-5,TRBV2,CASSGTGGSQPQHF
17,TRBJ1-4,TRBV5-6,CASSPGAGALANEKLFF
16,TRBJ1-6,TRBV18,CASSPGQGSILSPLHF
15,TRBJ2-2,TRBV5-1,CASSPLGGGHGELFF
13,TRBJ1-2,TRBV5-1,CASSLQGPYGYTF
18,TRBJ1-3,TRBV9,CASSLTGTGHFSGNTIYF